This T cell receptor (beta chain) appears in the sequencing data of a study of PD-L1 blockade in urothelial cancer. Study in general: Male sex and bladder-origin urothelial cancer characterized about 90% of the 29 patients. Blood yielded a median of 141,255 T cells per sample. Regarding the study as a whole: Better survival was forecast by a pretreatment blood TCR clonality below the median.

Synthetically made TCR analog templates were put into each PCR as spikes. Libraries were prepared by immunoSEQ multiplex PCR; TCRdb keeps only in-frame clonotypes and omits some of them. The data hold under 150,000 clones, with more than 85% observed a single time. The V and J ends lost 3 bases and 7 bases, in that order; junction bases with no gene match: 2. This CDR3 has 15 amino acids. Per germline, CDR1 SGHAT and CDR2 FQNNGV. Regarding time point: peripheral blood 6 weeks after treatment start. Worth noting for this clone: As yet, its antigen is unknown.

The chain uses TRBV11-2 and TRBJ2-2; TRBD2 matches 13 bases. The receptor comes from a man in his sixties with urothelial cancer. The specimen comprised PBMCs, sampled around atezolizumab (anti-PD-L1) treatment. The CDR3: CASSFGTSGDGELFF. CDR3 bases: TGTGCCAGCAGCTTCGGGACTAGCGGGGACGGGGAGCTGTTTTTT. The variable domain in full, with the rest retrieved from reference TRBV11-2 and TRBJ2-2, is EAGVAQSPRYKIIEKRQSVAFWCNPISGHATLYWYQQILGQGPKLLIQFQNNGVVDDSQLPKDRFSAERLKGVDSTLKIQPAKLEDSAVYLCASSFGTSGDGELFFGEGSRLTVL.